The present TCR beta chain was sequenced within a study of blood T cell repertoires in COVID-19. Study as a whole: The analysed material was cDNA or gDNA that came from T cells, B-cell-depleted T cells, or PBMCs.

Seattle's enrolled individuals joined amid active infection and were then monitored longitudinally. In the case of this clone: This sample includes further DNA sequences coding for the same CDR3.

The CDR3 contains 11 residues. Germline V gene sequence: CDR1 SGDLS, CDR2 YYNGEE. Trimming cost V 7 bases and J 5 bases, with 9 bases left between them. Sequencing used immunoSEQ multiplex PCR; TCRdb keeps in-frame clones, though not all of them. The table lists hundreds of thousands of clones, about nine tenths of them singletons. The receptor's source is a woman aged 70 to 79 with COVID-19, enrolled during active disease. Material for sequencing was peripheral blood. The chain has TRBV9 and TRBJ2-5; weak D call: TRBD2 (7 bases). CDR3 nucleotides: TGTGCCAGCTCGGGGGGCGAGACCCAGTACTTC. This encodes CASSGGETQYF.